This T cell receptor (beta chain) was identified during a study of CD8 T cells in Susac syndrome. With random hexamers, roughly 0.45 to 1 ug RNA was reverse transcribed. An immunoSEQ multiplex PCR amplified TCR beta CDR3 over 54 Vbeta and 13 Jbeta. Each CDR3 protein gets one entry after TCRdb re-called the immunoSEQ multiplex PCR reads with MiXCR. The sample records 170,000 or so distinct CDR3 sequences, approximately 96% being singletons. Germline CDR1 reads MNHEY; CDR2 reads SVGAGI. Trimming at V came to 0 bases and at J to 5 bases, leaving 6 bases not matched to a gene. This CDR3 is 17 amino acids long.

Sequences were obtained from CD8+ T cells from PBMCs. The receptor was isolated from a human donor with multiple sclerosis. V is TRBV6-5 and J is TRBJ2-2; 10 positions match TRBD2. In nucleotides, the CDR3 is TGTGCCAGCAGTTACTCCCCCAGCGGGGGGGTTACCGGGGAGCTGTTTTTT. Translating it yields CASSYSPSGGVTGELFF.